This TCR beta chain was retrieved from a study of shared clonotypes between healthy human individuals. Notes on the study in general: In contrast to clonotypes shared by all four donors, non-shared clonotypes had lower generation probabilities. Clonotype sharing among donors, it was expected, would be affected by sequencing depth. Researchers found naive subsets generally carried larger estimated richness than memory subsets.

To note about this clone: What it binds is unknown. The same CDR3 arises from other DNA sequences in this sample as well.

Produced via immunoSEQ multiplex PCR; TCRdb's table is partial and in-frame only. The sample lists around 2.5 million clones; 80% to 95% were seen once. The germline CDR1 and CDR2 sequences are SGHRS and YFSETQ. Trimming left V 3 bases short and J 0 bases short, with 12 bases between. This CDR3 contains 15 residues. Memory CD4+ cells were the fraction left after CD45RA+ naive selection. The sample comprised naive CD4+ T cells from PBMCs. Stated subset: CD45RA+ positively selected. The rearrangement uses TRBV5-1 and TRBJ1-1; D might be TRBD1 (5 bases). The source is a man aged 18 to 30 in good health. Some clones in this sample may be carry-over from other donors' samples. For the CDR3, the DNA is TGCGCCAGCAGCTCACGGGACCGCATGAACACTGAAGCTTTCTTT. Amino acid sequence: CASSSRDRMNTEAFF.